This is a list of T cell receptor beta chains from one sample in a study of cytotoxic CD8 clonotypes in ibrutinib-treated CLL. The repertoire was sequenced with immunoSEQ multiplex PCR; TCRdb's copy has only in-frame clones and lacks some. The sample consists of about 80,000 clones, 75% to 85% of them appearing once. The material sequenced was PBMCs, taken after 12 months of ibrutinib treatment. Receptors were obtained from a human donor with chronic lymphocytic leukemia. The CDR3 runs from the conserved cysteine through the conserved F or W. A D gene is named only where the DNA matches it firmly. A clone size is listed for some rows: how often the clone was seen (once, few, many), or a class if it is expanded.

clone size	D gene	V gene	J gene	CDR3 DNA	CDR3 protein
.	.	TRBV6-6	TRBJ1-3	TGTGCCAGCAGTAATGAGGTGCGCACCATATATTTT	CASSNEVRTIYF
few	TRBD1	TRBV29-1	TRBJ2-3	TGCAGCGTTGCGGGGACAGGGGGCATCACAGATACGCAGTATTTT	CSVAGTGGITDTQYF
medium-sized	.	TRBV27	TRBJ2-7	TGTGCCAGCAGTTTGGGCGGAGCACGGCAGTACTTC	CASSLGGARQYF
.	.	TRBV7-7	TRBJ2-5	TGTGCCAGCAGCCCGACCGGGACCCCGGAGGAGACCCAGTACTTC	CASSPTGTPEETQYF
.	.	TRBV4-2	TRBJ2-2	TGTGCCAGCAGCCAAGAGGGCCGGGATGGCGGGGAGCTGTTTTTT	CASSQEGRDGGELFF
.	.	TRBV27	TRBJ2-2	TGTGCCAGCACCCCGGGGTGGTACACCTTTAGGAACACCGGGGAGCTGTTTTTT	CASTPGWYTFRNTGELFF
few	.	TRBV28	TRBJ2-4	TGTGCCAGCAGAACAGGGTTGGCCAAAAACATTCAGTACTTC	CASRTGLAKNIQYF
.	.	TRBV6-1	TRBJ1-3	TGTGCCAGCCAACTCGGGCCCGCAAAGGAGGACACCATATATTTT	CASQLGPAKEDTIYF
.	TRBD1	TRBV25-1	TRBJ1-2	TGTGCCAGCAGCCGACAGGGGGCTGTCGGCTACACCTTC	CASSRQGAVGYTF
.	TRBD2	TRBV2	TRBJ2-2	TGTGCCAGCAGTGCGGGACTAGCGGGGACCGGGGAGCTGTTTTTT	CASSAGLAGTGELFF